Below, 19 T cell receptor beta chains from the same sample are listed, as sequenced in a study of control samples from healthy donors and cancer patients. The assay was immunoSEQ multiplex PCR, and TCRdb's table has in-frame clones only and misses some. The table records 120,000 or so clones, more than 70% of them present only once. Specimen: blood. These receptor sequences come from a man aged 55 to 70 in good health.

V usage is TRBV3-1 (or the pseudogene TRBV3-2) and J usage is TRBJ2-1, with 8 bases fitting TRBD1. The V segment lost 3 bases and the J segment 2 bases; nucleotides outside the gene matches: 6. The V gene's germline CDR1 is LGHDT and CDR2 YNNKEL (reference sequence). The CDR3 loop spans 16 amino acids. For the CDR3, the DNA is TGTGCCAGCAGCCAGGGACAGGAAGGGCCCTACAATGAGCAGTTCTTC. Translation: CASSQGQEGPYNEQFF.

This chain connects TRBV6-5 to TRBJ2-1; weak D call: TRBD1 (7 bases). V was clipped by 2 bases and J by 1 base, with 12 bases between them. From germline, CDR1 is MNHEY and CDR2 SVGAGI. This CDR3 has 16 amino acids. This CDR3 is CASSYPTGRSYNEQFF. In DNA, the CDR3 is TGTGCCAGCAGTTACCCGACAGGGAGGTCCTACAATGAGCAGTTCTTC.

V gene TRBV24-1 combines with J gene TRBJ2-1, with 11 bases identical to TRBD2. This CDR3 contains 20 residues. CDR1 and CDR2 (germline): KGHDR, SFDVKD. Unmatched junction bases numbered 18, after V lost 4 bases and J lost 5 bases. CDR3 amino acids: CATSDLRVAGGRPTHNEQFF. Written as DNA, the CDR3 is TGTGCCACCAGTGACCTCCGGGTAGCGGGGGGGCGTCCGACCCACAATGAGCAGTTCTTC.

The CDR3 reads CASSEQSKLGNEQFF. CDR3 DNA sequence: TGCGCCAGCAGTGAACAAAGCAAACTCGGGAATGAGCAGTTCTTC. The V gene is TRBV10-2, the J gene TRBJ2-1; D is ambiguous. CDR1 is WSHSY, CDR2 SAAADI, per germline. V was pared by 3 bases and J by 7 bases, with 16 bases between. The CDR3 is 15 amino acids.

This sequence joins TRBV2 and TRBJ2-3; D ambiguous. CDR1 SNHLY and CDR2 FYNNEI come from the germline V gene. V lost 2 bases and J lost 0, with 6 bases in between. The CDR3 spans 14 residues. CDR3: CASSESWSTDTQYF. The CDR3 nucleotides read TGTGCCAGCAGTGAAAGCTGGAGCACAGATACGCAGTATTTT.

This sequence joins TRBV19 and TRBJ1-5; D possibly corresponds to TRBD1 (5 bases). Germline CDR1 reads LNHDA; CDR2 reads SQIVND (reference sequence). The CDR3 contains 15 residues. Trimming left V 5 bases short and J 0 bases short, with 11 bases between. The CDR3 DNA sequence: TGTGCCAGTAGTGAAACAGGTTATAGCAATCAGCCCCAGCATTTT. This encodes CASSETGYSNQPQHF.

DNA of the CDR3: TGTGCCAGCAGTGACTCGCGACAGGGTTTCAGTGGCTACACCTTC. This encodes CASSDSRQGFSGYTF. The chain joins TRBV6-4 to TRBJ1-2; 7 positions match TRBD1. V lost 0 bases to trimming and J lost 7 bases; unmatched junction nucleotides: 8. The CDR3 runs 15 residues. Germline V CDR1 and CDR2: MRHNA, SNTAGT.

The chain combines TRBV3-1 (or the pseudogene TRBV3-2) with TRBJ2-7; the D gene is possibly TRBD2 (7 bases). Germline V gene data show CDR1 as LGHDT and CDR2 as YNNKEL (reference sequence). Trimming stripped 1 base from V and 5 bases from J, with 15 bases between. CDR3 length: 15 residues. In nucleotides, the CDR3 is TGTGCCAGCAGCCAAGGAGGAGGGGGGGCCAACGAGCAGTACTTC. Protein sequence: CASSQGGGGANEQYF.

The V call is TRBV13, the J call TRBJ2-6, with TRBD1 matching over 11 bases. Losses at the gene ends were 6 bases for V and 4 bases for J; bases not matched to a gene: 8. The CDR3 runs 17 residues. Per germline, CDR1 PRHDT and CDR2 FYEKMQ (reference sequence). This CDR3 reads CASRNRDRGEGANVLTF. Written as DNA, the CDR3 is TGTGCCAGCAGAAACCGGGACAGGGGGGAGGGGGCCAACGTCCTGACTTTC.

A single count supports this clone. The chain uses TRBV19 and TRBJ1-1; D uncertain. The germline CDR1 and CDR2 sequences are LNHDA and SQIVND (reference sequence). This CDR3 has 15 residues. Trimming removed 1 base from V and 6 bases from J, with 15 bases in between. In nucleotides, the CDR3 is TGTGCCAGTAGTATAGTAGGACCGTGGGTAGCTGAAGCTTTCTTT. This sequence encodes CASSIVGPWVAEAFF.

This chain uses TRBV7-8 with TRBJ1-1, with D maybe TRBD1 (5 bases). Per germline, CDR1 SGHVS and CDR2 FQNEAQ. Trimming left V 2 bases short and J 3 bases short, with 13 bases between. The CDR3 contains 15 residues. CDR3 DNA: TGTGCCAGCAGCTTATCCCAATCAGGGTACACTGAAGCTTTCTTT. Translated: CASSLSQSGYTEAFF.

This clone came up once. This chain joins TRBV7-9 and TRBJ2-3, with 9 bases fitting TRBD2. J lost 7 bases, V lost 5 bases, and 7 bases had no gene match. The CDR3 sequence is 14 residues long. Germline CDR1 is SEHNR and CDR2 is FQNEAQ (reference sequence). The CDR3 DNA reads TGTGCCAGCAGCGTTAGCGGGGGAATATATACGCAGTATTTT. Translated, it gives CASSVSGGIYTQYF. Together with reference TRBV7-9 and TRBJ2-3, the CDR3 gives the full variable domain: DTGVSQNPRHKITKRGQNVTFRCDPISEHNRLYWYRQTLGQGPEFLTYFQNEAQLEKSRLLSDRFSAERPKGSFSTLEIQRTEQGDSAMYLCASSVSGGIYTQYFGPGTRLTVL.

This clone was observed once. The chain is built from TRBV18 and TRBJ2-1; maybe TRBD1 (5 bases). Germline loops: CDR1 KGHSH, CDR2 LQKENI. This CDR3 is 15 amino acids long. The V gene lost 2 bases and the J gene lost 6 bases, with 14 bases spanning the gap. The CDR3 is CASSPKGRASNEQFF. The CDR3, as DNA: TGTGCCAGCTCACCAAAGGGCAGGGCGAGCAATGAGCAGTTCTTC.

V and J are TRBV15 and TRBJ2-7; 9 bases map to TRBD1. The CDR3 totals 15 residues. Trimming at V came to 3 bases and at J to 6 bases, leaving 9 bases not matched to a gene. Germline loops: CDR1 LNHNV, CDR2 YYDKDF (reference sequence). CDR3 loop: CATSSGGTGIGEQYF. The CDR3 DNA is TGTGCCACCAGCAGTGGCGGGACAGGGATTGGCGAGCAGTACTTC.

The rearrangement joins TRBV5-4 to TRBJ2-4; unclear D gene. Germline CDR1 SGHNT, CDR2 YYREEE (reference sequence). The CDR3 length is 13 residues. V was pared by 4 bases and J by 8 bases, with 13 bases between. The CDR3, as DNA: TGTGCCAGCAGCCCTACTCCCTTCGACATTCAGTACTTC. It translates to CASSPTPFDIQYF.

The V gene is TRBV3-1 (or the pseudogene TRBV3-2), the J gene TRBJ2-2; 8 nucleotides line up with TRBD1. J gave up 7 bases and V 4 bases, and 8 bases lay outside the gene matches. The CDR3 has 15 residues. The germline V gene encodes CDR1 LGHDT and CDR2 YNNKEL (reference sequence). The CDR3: CASSLGQGSGGELFF. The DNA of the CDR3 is TGTGCCAGCAGCCTCGGACAGGGCAGTGGCGGGGAGCTGTTTTTT.

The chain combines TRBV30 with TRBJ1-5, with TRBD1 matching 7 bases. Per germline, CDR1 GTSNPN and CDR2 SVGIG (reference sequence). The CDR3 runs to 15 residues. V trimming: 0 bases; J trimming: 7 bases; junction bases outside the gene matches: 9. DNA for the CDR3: TGTGCCTGGAGTGTTGGGGACAGTCTGGTGCAGCCCCAGCATTTT. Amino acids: CAWSVGDSLVQPQHF. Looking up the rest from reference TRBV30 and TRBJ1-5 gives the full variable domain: SQTIHQWPATLVQPVGSPLSLECTVEGTSNPNLYWYRQAAGRGLQLLFYSVGIGQISSEVPQNLSASRPQDRQFILSSKKLLLSDSGFYLCAWSVGDSLVQPQHFGDGTRLSIL.

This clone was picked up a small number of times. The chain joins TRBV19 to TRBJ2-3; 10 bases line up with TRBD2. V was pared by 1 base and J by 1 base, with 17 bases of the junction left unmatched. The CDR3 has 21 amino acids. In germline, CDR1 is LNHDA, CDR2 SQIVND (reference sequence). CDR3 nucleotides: TGTGCCAGTAGTATAGCGGTGGCTAGCGGGGGAAGCTTTGGTGGCACAGATACGCAGTATTTT. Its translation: CASSIAVASGGSFGGTDTQYF.

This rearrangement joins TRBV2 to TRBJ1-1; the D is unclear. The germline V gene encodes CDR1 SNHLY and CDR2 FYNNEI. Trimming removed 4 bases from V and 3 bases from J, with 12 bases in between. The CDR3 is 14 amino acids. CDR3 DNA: TGTGCCAGCAGTGGACGGACCTGGGACACTGAAGCTTTCTTT. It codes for CASSGRTWDTEAFF.